A few counts support the clone carrying this T cell receptor beta chain. Its antigen is not identified. CDR1 MNHEY and CDR2 SMNVEV come from the germline V gene (reference sequence). V was shortened by 5 bases and J by 4 bases, with 14 bases between the two germline ends. The CDR3 is 14 residues long. This entry is derived from a study of Ad26.COV2.S vaccination and SARS-CoV-2 variants. Described treatment: about 20 received Ad26.COV2.S at low or high dose, single or two shots; five or six received placebo; per-sample allocation not given. Specimens were obtained on day 63 following the first vaccine or placebo injection. What was given as vaccine was an Ad26 vector encoding Wuhan-strain SARS-CoV-2 spike. The assay was immunoSEQ multiplex PCR, and TCRdb's table has in-frame clones only and misses some. The repertoire has 300,000 to 400,000 clones, less than 90% of them found once; the top ten carry 9.5% to 12%.

Study observations and caveats: While placebo recipients had lower spike-specific TCR breadth, vaccine recipients had more.

The V gene is TRBV27, the J gene TRBJ1-2; D gene uncertain. This clonotype was obtained from a person between 18 and 59 years old who received the Ad26.COV2.S COVID-19 vaccine or a placebo. The sequenced sample was peripheral blood, obtained in a trial of Ad26.COV2.S vaccine versus placebo. CDR3 DNA sequence: TGTGCCAGCAGTCCGAAGCCCGGTTCCTATGGCTACACCTTC. This gives the protein CASSPKPGSYGYTF.